This T cell receptor beta chain was found in a study of blood T cell repertoires in COVID-19. Study context: Acute-phase and convalescent COVID-19 samples originated in the United States, Italy and Spain.

Per germline, CDR1 SEHNR and CDR2 FQNEAQ (reference sequence). This CDR3 is built from 16 residues. The V gene end was trimmed by 5 bases and the J gene end by 5 bases; junction bases not matched to a gene: 7. Per the authors' pipeline: Estimates of nucleated cell counts were drawn from the amplification of reference gene primers. Data came from immunoSEQ multiplex PCR; TCRdb stores just in-frame clones and leaves some out. The DNA gave D and trimming, while V, J and clone size come from that table. Seen here are approximately 99,000 clones, over 75% observed once, and the top ten hold over 2%. Source material: peripheral blood. The chain links TRBV7-9 to TRBJ2-3; 13 bases match TRBD2. The receptor was isolated from a human donor in a cohort sampled during active COVID-19. CDR3 region: CASSPTSGGAIDTQYF. The CDR3 nucleotides are TGTGCCAGCAGCCCTACTAGCGGGGGGGCTATAGATACGCAGTATTTT.